This record covers a single TCR beta chain. cDNA came from about 0.46 to 1 ug RNA primed by random hexamers. It was immunoSEQ multiplex PCR that amplified TCR beta CDR3 across 54 Vbeta and 13 Jbeta. Each CDR3 protein is one row after TCRdb ran MiXCR on the immunoSEQ multiplex PCR reads. This sample has tens of thousands of distinct CDR3 sequences, with around 94% found just once. These data are taken from a study of CD8 T cells in Susac syndrome. CD8+ and CD4+ blood T cells underwent TCR beta sequencing. The control participants were healthy donors, and these controls were matched with respect to both age and sex. Both CD4+ and CD8+ T cells were negatively isolated, and TEMRA cells underwent FACS enrichment. The sample consisted of CD8+ T cells from PBMCs. This receptor was obtained from a human donor in good health.

The CDR3 DNA reads TGTGCCAGCTATACCCAGGGTGAAAAACTGTTTTTT. Translation: CASYTQGEKLFF. The chain is built from TRBV6-6 and TRBJ1-4; TRBD1 might be the D (5 bases). The ends were cut back, 8 bases at V and 7 bases at J, with 11 bases in the middle. Germline values: CDR1 MNHNY, CDR2 SVGAGI (reference sequence). The CDR3 sequence is 12 residues long.